A selection of T cell receptor beta chains follows, all from one sample in a study of T cell repertoires in ileal Crohn's disease. Assay: immunoSEQ multiplex PCR; the TCRdb copy retains only in-frame clones and omits some. The sample holds under 6,500 clones, over 75% seen once. Sequenced input: ileal tissue. The receptors derive from an adult with Crohn's disease. CDR3s include the opening cysteine and the closing phenylalanine or tryptophan. The order of the fields is clone size, D gene, J gene, V gene, CDR3 DNA, CDR3 protein. D genes are given only for firm matches. The listing skips clone size in some rows; elsewhere it reads once, few, many or a size class.

size: -
D: TRBD1
J: TRBJ2-3
V: TRBV12-5
DNA: TGTGCTAGTGCCCAGACAGGGACCACAGATACGCAGTATTTT
CDR3: CASAQTGTTDTQYF

size: -
D: TRBD2
J: TRBJ2-5
V: TRBV27
DNA: TGTGCCAGCAGTCGTAGCGGGAGGGCCCTGAGAGCCCAGTACTTC
CDR3: CASSRSGRALRAQYF

size: -
D: -
J: TRBJ2-3
V: TRBV5-1
DNA: TGCGCCAGCAGCTTGTATGGCGGGGATAAGGGCACAGATACGCAGTATTTT
CDR3: CASSLYGGDKGTDTQYF

size: -
D: -
J: TRBJ1-5
V: TRBV19
DNA: TGTGCCAGTAGAACGACAGGAGGTGGTCAGCCCCAGCATTTT
CDR3: CASRTTGGGQPQHF

size: few
D: TRBD1
J: TRBJ1-1
V: TRBV5-1
DNA: TGCGCCAGCAGCTTCGGGACAGAGTCTACTGAAGCTTTCTTT
CDR3: CASSFGTESTEAFF

size: -
D: TRBD1
J: TRBJ1-5
V: TRBV28
DNA: TGTGCCAGCAGGGGACAGGACGCTCAGCCCCAGCATTTT
CDR3: CASRGQDAQPQHF

size: once
D: TRBD2
J: TRBJ2-7
V: TRBV25-1
DNA: TGTGCCAGCAGTGATCGCCCATCGACCGGGACTAGCGGGAAGGAGCAGTACTTC
CDR3: CASSDRPSTGTSGKEQYF

size: -
D: TRBD2
J: TRBJ2-1
V: TRBV7-3
DNA: TGTGCCAGCAGCCCGGGCAGCGGGAGCTCCTACAATGAGCAGTTCTTC
CDR3: CASSPGSGSSYNEQFF

size: -
D: TRBD1
J: TRBJ1-1
V: TRBV18
DNA: TGTGCCAGCTCTAACTCGGGACAGGGCCGTGAAGCTTTCTTT
CDR3: CASSNSGQGREAFF

size: -
D: -
J: TRBJ2-7
V: TRBV7-3
DNA: TGTGCCAGCAGCTTAACGGCTGGCGACTCCTACGGGCAGTACTTC
CDR3: CASSLTAGDSYGQYF

size: -
D: -
J: TRBJ2-4
V: TRBV30
DNA: TGTGCCTGGAGCCCAGGAGGCCTAGCCAAAAACATTCAGTACTTC
CDR3: CAWSPGGLAKNIQYF

size: -
D: TRBD2
J: TRBJ2-7
V: TRBV4-1
DNA: TGCGCCAGCAGCCGGCTGATAGCGGGAGGGAGCTCCTACGAGCAGTACTTC
CDR3: CASSRLIAGGSSYEQYF

size: -
D: -
J: TRBJ2-3
V: TRBV19
DNA: TGTGCCAGTAGTGAAGCGGGTTCCACAGATACGCAGTATTTT
CDR3: CASSEAGSTDTQYF

size: -
D: -
J: TRBJ2-3
V: TRBV18
DNA: TGTGCCAGCTCACCAGGCGGACAGACCGATACGCAGTATTTT
CDR3: CASSPGGQTDTQYF

size: -
D: -
J: TRBJ1-4
V: TRBV27
DNA: TGTGCCAGCAGTTCGTACGGGGATAGCGATGAAAAACTGTTTTTT
CDR3: CASSSYGDSDEKLFF

size: -
D: -
J: TRBJ1-4
V: TRBV7-8
DNA: TGTGCCAGCAGCAGGGGAGGCATGCCTGAAAAACTGTTTTTT
CDR3: CASSRGGMPEKLFF

size: -
D: TRBD1
J: TRBJ1-2
V: TRBV2
DNA: TGTGCCACCCCGACAGGGTTCGGCTATGGCTACACCTTC
CDR3: CATPTGFGYGYTF

size: -
D: TRBD1
J: TRBJ2-7
V: TRBV6-1
DNA: TGTGCCAGCAGTGCCCGGACAGGGGCCTCCTACGAGCAGTACTTC
CDR3: CASSARTGASYEQYF

size: -
D: TRBD2
J: TRBJ2-5
V: TRBV28
DNA: TGTGCCAGCAGGACAGCGGGGGCCCAGTACTTC
CDR3: CASRTAGAQYF

size: -
D: -
J: TRBJ1-5
V: TRBV6-4
DNA: TGTGCCAGCAGTGACGGCAGAATTAATCAGCCCCAGCATTTT
CDR3: CASSDGRINQPQHF

size: once
D: -
J: TRBJ1-2
V: TRBV25-1
DNA: TGTGCCAGCAGTGACGCCAGGGGTGACTATGGCTACACCTTC
CDR3: CASSDARGDYGYTF

size: -
D: TRBD1
J: TRBJ2-7
V: TRBV7-6
DNA: TGTGCCAGCAGCCCCCACCCCGGACAGGACTACGAGCAGTACTTC
CDR3: CASSPHPGQDYEQYF

size: -
D: TRBD1
J: TRBJ1-2
V: TRBV7-2
DNA: TGTGCCAGCAGCCCTGGACAGGGGGCTAACTATGGCTACACCTTC
CDR3: CASSPGQGANYGYTF

size: -
D: -
J: TRBJ1-4
V: TRBV4-1
DNA: TGCGCCAGCAGCCCTAGCCGATCAACTAATGAAAAACTGTTTTTT
CDR3: CASSPSRSTNEKLFF

size: few
D: TRBD1
J: TRBJ2-7
V: TRBV5-4
DNA: TGTGCCAGCAGCCAGGACAGGGCCTACGAGCAGTACTTC
CDR3: CASSQDRAYEQYF

size: -
D: -
J: TRBJ2-6
V: TRBV30
DNA: TGTGCCTGGAGTGTAAACCAGGGCTGGGCCAACGTCCTGACTTTC
CDR3: CAWSVNQGWANVLTF

size: -
D: -
J: TRBJ2-3
V: TRBV14
DNA: TGTGCCAGCAGCCCCCTAGACAGCCGCACAGATACGCAGTATTTT
CDR3: CASSPLDSRTDTQYF

size: -
D: -
J: TRBJ1-1
V: TRBV7-3
DNA: TGTGCCAGCAGCTCAGGGGCGAACACTGAAGCTTTCTTT
CDR3: CASSSGANTEAFF

size: -
D: TRBD1
J: TRBJ1-4
V: TRBV5-1
DNA: TGCGCCAGCAGCCTCTCGGGACAGGGGCATGAAAAACTGTTTTTT
CDR3: CASSLSGQGHEKLFF

size: few
D: -
J: TRBJ1-3
V: TRBV5-1
DNA: TGCGCCAGCAGCTTAGGTAGCGCAAACACCATATATTTT
CDR3: CASSLGSANTIYF

size: few
D: TRBD2
J: TRBJ2-3
V: TRBV19
DNA: TGTGCCAGTAGTATTGGGGGAGGGAGCACAGATACGCAGTATTTT
CDR3: CASSIGGGSTDTQYF

size: -
D: TRBD2
J: TRBJ2-1
V: TRBV27
DNA: TGTGCCAGCAGTTTATCCGGGACTAGCGTTGGTGAGCAGTTCTTC
CDR3: CASSLSGTSVGEQFF

size: -
D: TRBD2
J: TRBJ2-5
V: TRBV5-1
DNA: TGCGCCAGCAGTAGGGGGGGACTAGAAGGGCCCCAAGAGACCCAGTACTTC
CDR3: CASSRGGLEGPQETQYF

size: -
D: TRBD2
J: TRBJ2-7
V: TRBV2
DNA: TGTGCCAGCAGGGGATCAGCGGGACGGGTCTACGAGCAGTACTTC
CDR3: CASRGSAGRVYEQYF

size: -
D: -
J: TRBJ2-7
V: TRBV6-5
DNA: TGTGCCAGCAGCCGGACGGACTTCTCCTACGAGCAGTACTTC
CDR3: CASSRTDFSYEQYF

size: -
D: -
J: TRBJ1-6
V: TRBV14
DNA: TGTGCCAGCAGCCAAATCAGGGCAGGTTCACCCCTCCACTTT
CDR3: CASSQIRAGSPLHF

size: -
D: -
J: TRBJ1-2
V: TRBV7-9
DNA: TGTGCCAGCAGCGACGTGGGGGGACATGGCTACACCTTC
CDR3: CASSDVGGHGYTF

size: -
D: TRBD1
J: TRBJ2-7
V: TRBV5-1
DNA: TGCGCCAGCAGCTTGGGACAGGGTGCCGACGAGCAGTACTTC
CDR3: CASSLGQGADEQYF

size: -
D: -
J: TRBJ1-4
V: TRBV4-1
DNA: TGCGCCAGCAGCCAAGTTCCGGCAACTAATGAAAAACTGTTTTTT
CDR3: CASSQVPATNEKLFF

size: few
D: -
J: TRBJ2-3
V: TRBV6-1
DNA: TGTGCCAGCAGCCAGACTAGGGCCCTGGATACGCAGTATTTT
CDR3: CASSQTRALDTQYF

size: -
D: -
J: TRBJ2-7
V: TRBV6-1
DNA: TGTGCCAGCAGTGACAGATTCTACGAGCAGTACTTC
CDR3: CASSDRFYEQYF

size: few
D: -
J: TRBJ1-5
V: TRBV30
DNA: TGTGCCTGGAGTAAAGGGGCAAGAGAGCCCCAGCATTTT
CDR3: CAWSKGAREPQHF